This T cell receptor (beta chain) is from a study of blood T cell repertoires in COVID-19. Generated by immunoSEQ multiplex PCR, the TCRdb table keeps only in-frame clones and is missing some. The repertoire holds 110,000 to 150,000 clones, with roughly 90% as singletons. The CDR3 sequence is 14 residues long. The ends lost 5 bases at V and 3 bases at J; junction bases unmatched: 5. CDR1 is MGHRA, CDR2 YSYEKL, per germline. The rearrangement links TRBV4-1 to TRBJ1-1; TRBD1 aligns across 8 bases. The sample taken for sequencing was peripheral blood. This clonotype was sampled from a man in his 70s with acute or convalescent COVID-19. CDR3 sequence (DNA): TGCGCCAGCAGCACACAGGGACAGGACACTGAAGCTTTCTTT. This encodes CASSTQGQDTEAFF.